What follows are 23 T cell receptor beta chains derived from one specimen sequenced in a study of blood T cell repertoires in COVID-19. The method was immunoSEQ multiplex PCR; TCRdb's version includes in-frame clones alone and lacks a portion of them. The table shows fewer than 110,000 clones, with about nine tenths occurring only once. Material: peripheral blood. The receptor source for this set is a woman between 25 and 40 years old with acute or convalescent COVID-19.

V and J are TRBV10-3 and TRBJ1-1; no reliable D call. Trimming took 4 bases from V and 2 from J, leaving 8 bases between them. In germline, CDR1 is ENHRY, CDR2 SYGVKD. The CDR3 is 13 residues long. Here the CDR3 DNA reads TGTGCCATCAGTGGAGGCGGAAACACTGAAGCTTTCTTT. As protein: CAISGGGNTEAFF.

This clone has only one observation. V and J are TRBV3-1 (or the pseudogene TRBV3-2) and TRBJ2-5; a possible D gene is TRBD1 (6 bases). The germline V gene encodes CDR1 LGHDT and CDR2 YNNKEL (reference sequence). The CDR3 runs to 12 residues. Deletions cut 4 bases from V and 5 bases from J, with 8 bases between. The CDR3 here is CASSPGDETQYF. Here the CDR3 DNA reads TGTGCCAGCAGCCCAGGGGATGAGACCCAGTACTTC.

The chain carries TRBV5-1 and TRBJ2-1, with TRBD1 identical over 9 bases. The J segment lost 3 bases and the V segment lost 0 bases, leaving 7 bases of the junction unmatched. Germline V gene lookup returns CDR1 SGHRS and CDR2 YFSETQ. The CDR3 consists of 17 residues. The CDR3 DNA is TGCGCCAGCAGCTTGGCCTCTGGACAGGGGTTCTACAATGAGCAGTTCTTC. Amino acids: CASSLASGQGFYNEQFF.

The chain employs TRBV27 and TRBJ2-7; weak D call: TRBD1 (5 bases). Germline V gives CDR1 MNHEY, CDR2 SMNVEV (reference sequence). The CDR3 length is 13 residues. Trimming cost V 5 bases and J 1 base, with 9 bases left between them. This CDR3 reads CASSPDRSYEQYF. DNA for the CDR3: TGTGCCAGCAGTCCTGACAGATCCTACGAGCAGTACTTC.

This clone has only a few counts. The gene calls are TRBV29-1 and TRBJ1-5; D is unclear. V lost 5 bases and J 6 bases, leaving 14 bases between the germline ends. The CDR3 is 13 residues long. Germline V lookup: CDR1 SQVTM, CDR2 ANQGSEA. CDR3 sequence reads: CSVLSGIGQPQHF. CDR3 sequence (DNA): TGCAGCGTTTTATCGGGGATTGGTCAGCCCCAGCATTTT.

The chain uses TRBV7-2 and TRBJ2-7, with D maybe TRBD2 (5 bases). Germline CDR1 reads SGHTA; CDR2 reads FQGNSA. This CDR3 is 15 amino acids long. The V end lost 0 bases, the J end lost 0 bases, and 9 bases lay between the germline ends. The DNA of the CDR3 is TGTGCCAGCAGCTTAGCTGCGGGCCTCTCCTACGAGCAGTACTTC. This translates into CASSLAAGLSYEQYF.

In DNA form, the CDR3 reads TGTGCCTGGAGTCAATTTCGAGGGCAGCTCGATGGCTACACCTTC. It translates to CAWSQFRGQLDGYTF. The V and J genes are TRBV30 and TRBJ1-2; D gene unclear. There are 15 residues in the CDR3. Germline values: CDR1 GTSNPN, CDR2 SVGIG (reference sequence). V dropped 2 bases and J dropped 6 bases, with 19 bases sitting between them.

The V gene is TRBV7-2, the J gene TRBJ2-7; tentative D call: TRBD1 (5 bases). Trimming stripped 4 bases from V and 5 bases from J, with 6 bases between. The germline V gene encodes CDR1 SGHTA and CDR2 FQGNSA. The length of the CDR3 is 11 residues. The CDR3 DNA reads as TGTGCCAGCAGCTCCAGGGACGAGCAGTACTTC. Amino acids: CASSSRDEQYF. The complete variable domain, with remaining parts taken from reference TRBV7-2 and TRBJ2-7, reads GAGVSQSPSNKVTEKGKDVELRCDPISGHTALYWYRQSLGQGLEFLIYFQGNSAPDKSGLPSDRFSAERTGGSVSTLTIQRTQQEDSAVYLCASSSRDEQYFGPGTRLTVT.

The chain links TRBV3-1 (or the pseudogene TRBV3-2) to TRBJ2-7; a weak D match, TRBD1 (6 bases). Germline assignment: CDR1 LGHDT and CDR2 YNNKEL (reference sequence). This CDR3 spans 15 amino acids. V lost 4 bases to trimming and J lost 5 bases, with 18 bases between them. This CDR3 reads CASSRLQGSRDEQYF. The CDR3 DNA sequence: TGTGCCAGCAGCCGCCTACAGGGATCCCGAGACGAGCAGTACTTC.

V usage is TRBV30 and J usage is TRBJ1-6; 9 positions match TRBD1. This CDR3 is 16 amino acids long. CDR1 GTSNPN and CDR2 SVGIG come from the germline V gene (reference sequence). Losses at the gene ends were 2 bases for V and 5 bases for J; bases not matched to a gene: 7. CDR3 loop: CAWSRSRDRDNSPLHF. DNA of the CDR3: TGTGCCTGGAGTCGGAGTAGGGACAGGGATAATTCACCCCTCCACTTT.

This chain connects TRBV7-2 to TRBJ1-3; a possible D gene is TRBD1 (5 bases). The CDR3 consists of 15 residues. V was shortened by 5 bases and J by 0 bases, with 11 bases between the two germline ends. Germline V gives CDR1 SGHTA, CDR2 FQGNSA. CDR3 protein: CASSQTGFSGNTIYF. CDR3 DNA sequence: TGTGCCAGCAGCCAAACAGGTTTCTCTGGAAACACCATATATTTT.

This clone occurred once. CDR3 amino acids: CASSLLDSRTYGYTF. In DNA, the CDR3 is TGTGCCAGCAGTTTATTGGACAGCAGGACCTATGGCTACACCTTC. The V call is TRBV28, the J call TRBJ1-2; D possibly corresponds to TRBD1 (6 bases). Germline V gene lookup returns CDR1 MDHEN and CDR2 SYDVKM. V was trimmed by 1 base and J by 4 bases, leaving 13 bases between them. The CDR3 is 15 amino acids.

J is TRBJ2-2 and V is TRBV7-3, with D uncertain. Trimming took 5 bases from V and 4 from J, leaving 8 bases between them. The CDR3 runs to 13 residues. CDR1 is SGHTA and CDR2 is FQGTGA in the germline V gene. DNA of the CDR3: TGTGCCAGCAGCCCTGTCAGCACCGGGGAGCTGTTTTTT. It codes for CASSPVSTGELFF. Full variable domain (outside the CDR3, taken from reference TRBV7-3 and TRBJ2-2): GAGVSQTPSNKVTEKGKYVELRCDPISGHTALYWYRQSLGQGPEFLIYFQGTGAADDSGLPNDRFFAVRPEGSVSTLKIQRTERGDSAVYLCASSPVSTGELFFGEGSRLTVL.

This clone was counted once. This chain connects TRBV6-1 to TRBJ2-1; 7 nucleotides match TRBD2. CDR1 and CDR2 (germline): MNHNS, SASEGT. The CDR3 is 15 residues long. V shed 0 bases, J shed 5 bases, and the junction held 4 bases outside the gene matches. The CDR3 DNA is TGTGCCAGCAGTGAAGCGCTAGCGGACAACAATGAGCAGTTCTTC. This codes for CASSEALADNNEQFF.

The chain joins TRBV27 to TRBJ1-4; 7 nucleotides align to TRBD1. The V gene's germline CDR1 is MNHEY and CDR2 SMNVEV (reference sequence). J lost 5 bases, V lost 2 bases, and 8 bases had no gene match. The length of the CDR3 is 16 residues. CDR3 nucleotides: TGTGCCAGCAGTTTAGTCTACAGGGGTTCAAATGAAAAACTGTTTTTT. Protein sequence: CASSLVYRGSNEKLFF.

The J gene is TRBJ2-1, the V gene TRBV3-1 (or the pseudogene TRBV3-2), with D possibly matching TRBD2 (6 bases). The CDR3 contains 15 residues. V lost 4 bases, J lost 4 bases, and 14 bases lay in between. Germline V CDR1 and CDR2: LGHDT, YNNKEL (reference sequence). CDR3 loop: CASSPGGFPYNEQFF. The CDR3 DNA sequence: TGTGCCAGCAGCCCCGGGGGATTTCCGTACAATGAGCAGTTCTTC.

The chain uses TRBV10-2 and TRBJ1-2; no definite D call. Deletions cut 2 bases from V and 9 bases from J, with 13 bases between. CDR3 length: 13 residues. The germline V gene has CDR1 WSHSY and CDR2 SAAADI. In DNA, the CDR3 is TGCGCCAGCAGTGAGGCGGGGAGTGGTAGCTACACCTTC. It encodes CASSEAGSGSYTF.

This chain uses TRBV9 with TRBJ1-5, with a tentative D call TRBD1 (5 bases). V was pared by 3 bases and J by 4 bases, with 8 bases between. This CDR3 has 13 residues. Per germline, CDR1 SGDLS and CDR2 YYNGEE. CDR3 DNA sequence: TGTGCCAGCAGCGAGAGACAGAATCAGCCCCAGCATTTT. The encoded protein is CASSERQNQPQHF.

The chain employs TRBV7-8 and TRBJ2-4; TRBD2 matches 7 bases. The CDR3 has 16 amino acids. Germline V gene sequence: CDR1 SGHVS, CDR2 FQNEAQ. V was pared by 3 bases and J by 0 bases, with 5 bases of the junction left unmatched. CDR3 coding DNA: TGTGCCAGCAGCTTGGGCGGGGGTTTAGCCAAAAACATTCAGTACTTC. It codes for CASSLGGGLAKNIQYF.

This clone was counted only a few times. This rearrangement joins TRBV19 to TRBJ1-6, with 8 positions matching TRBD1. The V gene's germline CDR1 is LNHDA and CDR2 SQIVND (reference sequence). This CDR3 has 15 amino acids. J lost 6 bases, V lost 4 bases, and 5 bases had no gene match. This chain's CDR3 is CASSNQGAGNSPLHF. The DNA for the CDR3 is TGTGCCAGTAGTAATCAGGGGGCAGGTAATTCACCCCTCCACTTT. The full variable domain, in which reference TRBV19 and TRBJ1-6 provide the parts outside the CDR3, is DGGITQSPKYLFRKEGQNVTLSCEQNLNHDAMYWYRQDPGQGLRLIYYSQIVNDFQKGDIAEGYSVSREKKESFPLTVTSAQKNPTAFYLCASSNQGAGNSPLHFGNGTRLTVT.

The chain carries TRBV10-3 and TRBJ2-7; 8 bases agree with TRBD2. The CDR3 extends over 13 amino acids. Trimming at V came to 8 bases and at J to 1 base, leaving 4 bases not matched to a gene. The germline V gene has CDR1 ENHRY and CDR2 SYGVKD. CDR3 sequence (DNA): TGTGCCATCCAAGCGGGGGATTCCTACGAGCAGTACTTC. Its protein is CAIQAGDSYEQYF.

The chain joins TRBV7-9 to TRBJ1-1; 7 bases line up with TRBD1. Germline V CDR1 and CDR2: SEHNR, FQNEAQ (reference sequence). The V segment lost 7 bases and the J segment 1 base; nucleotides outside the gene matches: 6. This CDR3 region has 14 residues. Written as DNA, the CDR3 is TGTGCCAGCACGACAGGGCCCTGGAACACTGAAGCTTTCTTT. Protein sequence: CASTTGPWNTEAFF.

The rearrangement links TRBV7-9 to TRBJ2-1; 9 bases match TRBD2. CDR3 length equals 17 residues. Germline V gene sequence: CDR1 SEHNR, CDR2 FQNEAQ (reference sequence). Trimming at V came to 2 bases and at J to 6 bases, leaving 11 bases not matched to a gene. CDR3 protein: CASSLFAGGTKGNEQFF. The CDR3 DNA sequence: TGTGCCAGCAGCTTATTTGCGGGGGGGACTAAGGGCAATGAGCAGTTCTTC.